This note documents a single T cell receptor (beta chain) sequence. This clonotype is medium-sized (0.01 to 0.1%), judged from its frequency; no count is recorded. Its specific antigen is unknown. Based on the germline V gene, the CDR1 and CDR2 sequences are MNHEY and SVGAGI. From the cysteine up to the phenylalanine, the CDR3 has a length of 15 residues. The DNA is not on file. This entry comes from a study of T cells in severe cutaneous drug reactions (dated by TCRdb to about 2019). Background for the entire study: Recruitment took place between the early 2010s and the late 2010s, drawing patients from Taiwan, Thailand and a European registry network. Only patients with a probable or definite SJS/TEN or DRESS diagnosis by RegiSCAR criteria were enrolled. Assignment of the culprit drug relied on both the Naranjo algorithm and the ALDEN drug causality algorithm. Biological samples, such as blister fluids/cells and PBMC, were collected from patients during the acute or recovery stage. Single-cell sequencing, quantitative PCR validation, functional assays and transgenic mouse experiments were combined with bulk TCR sequencing. Libraries were prepared using iRepertoire multiplex PCR, and a comparison was cited by the authors in which similar capture of abundant clonotypes was shown across iRepertoire and 5' RACE methods with or without UMI.

The research as a whole found: CBZ-SJS/TEN patients showed strongly increased TRBV12-4 usage, with averages of about 32% in blister cells and about 5% in PBMC. A public TCRbeta CDR3 was found in all seven CBZ-SJS/TEN blister samples (mean around 15%) but was undetectable or scarce in tolerant-control and healthy-donor PBMC. The authors noted that whether the public TCR generalizes to SJS/TEN caused by other drugs still needs further study.

For both bulk and single-cell sequencing, libraries were prepared with the iRepertoire multiplex PCR system and TCR subtype-specific primers. Bulk TCR beta libraries were generated by multiplex PCR with primers targeting V, D and J gene regions. Bulk TCR library preparation used roughly 100-500 ng of RNA per sample as input. An Illumina MiSeq was used to sequence bulk TCR beta amplicons. Concerning the study's data processing: Sample misassignments and low-quality sequencing reads were filtered out during quality control steps. The amino acids lying between the V-gene Y[YFLI]C motif and the J-segment [FW]GXGT motif were defined as CDR3. TRBV and TRBJ gene assignments and CDR3 clonotypes followed the IMGT database. For each sample, TRBV expression was normalized against the mean for the same gene in PBMC from approximately 44 healthy donors. The reads, reprocessed by TCRdb, yield one row per CDR3 protein sequence and no DNA. Clone size and V and J calls follow TCRdb, not the original study. Per the sample table, the count is roughly 7,100 distinct CDR3 sequences. 31% of the sample is held by the ten biggest clonotypes.

Sequenced donors were patients with carbamazepine-induced Stevens-Johnson syndrome or toxic epidermal necrolysis (CBZ-SJS/TEN). Patients with drug-induced severe cutaneous adverse reactions had T cell receptor repertoires profiled by next-generation sequencing to look for drug-specific clonotypes. The RNA was isolated from either blister cells of skin lesions or peripheral blood mononuclear cells. The chain is made from TRBV6-5 and TRBJ2-1; TCRdb outputs TRBD1, but without DNA this stays unchecked. The sequenced sample was cells from a skin blister. The sample's cell subset or site label, decoded: unsorted cells from skin lesion blisters. The TCR was taken from a human donor with toxic epidermal necrolysis, a severe cutaneous drug reaction. The CDR3 region reads CASSSGTRAYNEQFF.